Given below is one T cell receptor (beta chain) in context. CDR1 and CDR2 from the germline V gene are SGHNT and YYREEE (reference sequence). This CDR3 region has 13 residues. Between the trimmed V and J ends, which lost 4 bases and 4 bases, there was a span of 9 bases. This sample was included in a study of OX40 agonist ivuxolimab in advanced cancers. Assay: immunoSEQ multiplex PCR; the TCRdb copy retains only in-frame clones and omits some. The sample includes about 69,000 clones, 60% to 85% seen only once; the top ten take 2% to 2.5%. This rearrangement joins TRBV5-4 to TRBJ2-1; tentatively, D is TRBD2 (6 bases). Sequenced material: CD4+ or CD8+ T cells sorted from blood, taken in a trial of the OX40 agonist ivuxolimab. This clonotype was obtained from an adult with an advanced solid tumor such as melanoma, head and neck, liver or kidney cancer. The CDR3 DNA sequence: TGTGCCAGCAGCGCGGGACTTTACAATGAGCAGTTCTTC. It encodes CASSAGLYNEQFF.